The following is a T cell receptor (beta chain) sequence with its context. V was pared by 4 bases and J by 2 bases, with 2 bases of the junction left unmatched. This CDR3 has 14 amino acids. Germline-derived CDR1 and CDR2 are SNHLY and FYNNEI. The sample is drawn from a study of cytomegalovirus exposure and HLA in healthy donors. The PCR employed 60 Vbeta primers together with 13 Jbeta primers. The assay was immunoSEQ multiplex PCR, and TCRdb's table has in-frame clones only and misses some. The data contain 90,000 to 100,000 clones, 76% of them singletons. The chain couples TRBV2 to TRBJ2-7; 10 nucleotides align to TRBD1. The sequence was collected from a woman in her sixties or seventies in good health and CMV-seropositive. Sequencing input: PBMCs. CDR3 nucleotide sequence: TGTGCCAGCAGTGCCGGGACAGGGGCCTACGAGCAGTACTTC. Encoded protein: CASSAGTGAYEQYF.